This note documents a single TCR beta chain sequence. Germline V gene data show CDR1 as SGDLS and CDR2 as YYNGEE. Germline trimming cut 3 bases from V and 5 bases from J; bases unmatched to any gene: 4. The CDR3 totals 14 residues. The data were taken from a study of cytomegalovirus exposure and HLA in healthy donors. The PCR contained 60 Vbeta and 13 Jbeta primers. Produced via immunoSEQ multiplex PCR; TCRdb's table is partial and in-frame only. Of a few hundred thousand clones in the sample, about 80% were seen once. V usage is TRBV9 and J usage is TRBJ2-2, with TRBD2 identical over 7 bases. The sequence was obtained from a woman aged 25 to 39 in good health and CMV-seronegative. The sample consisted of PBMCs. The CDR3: CASSAPAGTGELFF. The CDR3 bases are TGTGCCAGCAGCGCTCCAGCGGGGACCGGGGAGCTGTTTTTT.